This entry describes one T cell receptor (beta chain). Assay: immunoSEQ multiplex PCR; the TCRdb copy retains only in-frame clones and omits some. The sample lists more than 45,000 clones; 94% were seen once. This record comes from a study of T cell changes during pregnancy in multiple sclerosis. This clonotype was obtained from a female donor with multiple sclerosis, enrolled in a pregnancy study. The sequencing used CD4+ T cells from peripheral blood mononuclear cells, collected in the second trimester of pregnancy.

The DNA for the CDR3 is TGTGCCAGCAGTTATGCGGGCGCCTACGAGCAGTACTTC. Its translation is CASSYAGAYEQYF. The chain combines TRBV6-6 with TRBJ2-7; D may be TRBD2 (5 bases). The germline V and J ends were trimmed by 3 bases and 2 bases, with 8 bases remaining between them. The CDR3 loop spans 13 amino acids. Germline V lookup: CDR1 MNHNY, CDR2 SVGAGI (reference sequence).